The sample holds a few counts of the clone carrying this TCR beta chain. The CDR3 is 14 residues long. Per the germline V gene, CDR1 is MGHRA and CDR2 is YSYEKL. With 0 bases clipped from V and 7 bases from J, the junction kept 1 base outside the gene matches. The data stem from a study of T-cell memory formation after mild COVID-19. Constant-segment primers were used for 5'RACE, and the resulting TCR alpha and TCR beta cDNA libraries carried sample barcodes and UMIs. From the 5' RACE reads, TCRdb called clonotypes with MiXCR, one entry per CDR3 protein. The table includes about 560,000 distinct CDR3 sequences, around 16% detected once.

The chain uses TRBV4-1 and TRBJ1-3; 9 positions match TRBD1. The sample consisted of PBMCs or a T cell subset sorted from them (not recorded which). This TCR was sampled from an adult woman who had mild COVID-19 (a few samples of this study predate the infection). Cell type and time point are not known. The CDR3 DNA reads as TGCGCCAGCAGCCAAGAAGGGACAGGGAACACCATATATTTT. This sequence encodes CASSQEGTGNTIYF.